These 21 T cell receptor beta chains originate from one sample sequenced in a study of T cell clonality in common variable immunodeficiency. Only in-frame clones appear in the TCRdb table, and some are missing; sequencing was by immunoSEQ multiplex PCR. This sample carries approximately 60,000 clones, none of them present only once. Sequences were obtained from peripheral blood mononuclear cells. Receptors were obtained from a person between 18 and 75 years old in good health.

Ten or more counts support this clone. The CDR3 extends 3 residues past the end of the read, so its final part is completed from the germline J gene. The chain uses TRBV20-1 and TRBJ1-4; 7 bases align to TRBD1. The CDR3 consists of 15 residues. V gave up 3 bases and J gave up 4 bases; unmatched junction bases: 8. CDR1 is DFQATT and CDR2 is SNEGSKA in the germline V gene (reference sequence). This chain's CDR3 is CSASGGTALNEKLFF. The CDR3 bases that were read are TGCAGTGCTAGTGGAGGGACAGCGCTTAATGAAAAA.

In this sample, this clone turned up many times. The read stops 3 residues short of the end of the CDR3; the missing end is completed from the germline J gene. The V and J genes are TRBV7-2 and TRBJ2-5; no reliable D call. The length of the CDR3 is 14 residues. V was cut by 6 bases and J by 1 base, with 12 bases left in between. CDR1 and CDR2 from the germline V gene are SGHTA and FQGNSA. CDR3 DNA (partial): TGTGCCAGCAGTCGAACAGTGGTCCAAGAGACC. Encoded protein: CASSRTVVQET. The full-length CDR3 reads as CASSRTVVQETQYF.

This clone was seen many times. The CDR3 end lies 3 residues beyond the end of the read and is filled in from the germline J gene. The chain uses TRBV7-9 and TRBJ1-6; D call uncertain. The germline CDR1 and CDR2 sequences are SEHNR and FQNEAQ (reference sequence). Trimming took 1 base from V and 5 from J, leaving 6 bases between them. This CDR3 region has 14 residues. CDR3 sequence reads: CASSLGHNNSPLHF. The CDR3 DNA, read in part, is TGTGCCAGCAGCTTAGGACATAATAATTCACCC.

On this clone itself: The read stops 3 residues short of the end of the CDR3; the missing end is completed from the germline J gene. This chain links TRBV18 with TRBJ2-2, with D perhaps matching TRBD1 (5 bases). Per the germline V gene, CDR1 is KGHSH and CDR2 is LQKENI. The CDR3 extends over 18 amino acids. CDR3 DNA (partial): TGTGCCAGCTCACCACCGTCTCGTGGTAGGGGTAATAATGAAAAG. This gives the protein CASSPPSRGRGNNEK. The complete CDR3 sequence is CASSPPSRGRGNNEKLFF. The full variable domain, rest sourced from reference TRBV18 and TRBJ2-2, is NAGVMQNPRHLVRRRGQEARLRCSPMKGHSHVYWYRQLPEEGLKFMVYLQKENIIDESGMPKERFSAEFPKEGPSILRIQQVVRGDSAAYFCASSPPSRGRGNNEKLFFGEGSRLTVL.

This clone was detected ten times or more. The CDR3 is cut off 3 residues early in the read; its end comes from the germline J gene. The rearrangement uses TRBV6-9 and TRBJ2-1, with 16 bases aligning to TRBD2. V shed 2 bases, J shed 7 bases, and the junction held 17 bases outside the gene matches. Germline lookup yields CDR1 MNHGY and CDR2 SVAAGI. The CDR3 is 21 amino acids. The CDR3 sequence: CASSYLPGLAGGHGVGNEQFF. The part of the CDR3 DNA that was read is TGTGCCAGCAGTTATCTCCCGGGACTAGCGGGGGGGCACGGCGTCGGGAATGAG.

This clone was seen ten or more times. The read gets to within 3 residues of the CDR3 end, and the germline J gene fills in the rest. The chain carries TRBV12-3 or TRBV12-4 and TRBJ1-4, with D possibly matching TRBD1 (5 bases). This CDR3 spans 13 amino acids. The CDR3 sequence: CASSFGGANVLFF. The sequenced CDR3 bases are TGTGCCAGCAGTTTCGGTGGGGCCAACGTA.

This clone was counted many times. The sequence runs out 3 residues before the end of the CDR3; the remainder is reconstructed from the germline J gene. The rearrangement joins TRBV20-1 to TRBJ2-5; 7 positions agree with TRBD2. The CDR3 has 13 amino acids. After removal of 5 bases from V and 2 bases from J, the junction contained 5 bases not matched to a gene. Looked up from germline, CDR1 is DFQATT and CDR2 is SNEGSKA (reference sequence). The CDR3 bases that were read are TGCAGTGCTCCGTCTAGCGGACAAGAGACC. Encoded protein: CSAPSSGQET. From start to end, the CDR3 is CSAPSSGQETQYF.

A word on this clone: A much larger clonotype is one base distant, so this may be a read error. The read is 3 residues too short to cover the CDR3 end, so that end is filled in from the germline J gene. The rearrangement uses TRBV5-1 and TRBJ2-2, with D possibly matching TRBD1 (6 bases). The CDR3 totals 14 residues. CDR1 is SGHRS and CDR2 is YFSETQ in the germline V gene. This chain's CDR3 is CASSQGSGANVLFF. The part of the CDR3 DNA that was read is TGCGCCAGCAGCCAGGGGTCTGGGGCCAACGTG.

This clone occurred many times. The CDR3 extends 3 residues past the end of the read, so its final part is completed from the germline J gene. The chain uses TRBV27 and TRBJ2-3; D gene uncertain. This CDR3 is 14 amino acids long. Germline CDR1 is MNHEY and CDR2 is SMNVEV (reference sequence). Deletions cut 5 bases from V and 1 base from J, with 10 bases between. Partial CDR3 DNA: TGTGCCAGCAGTGACATCCAAGGCACAGATACG. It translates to CASSDIQGTDT. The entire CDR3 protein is CASSDIQGTDTQYF.

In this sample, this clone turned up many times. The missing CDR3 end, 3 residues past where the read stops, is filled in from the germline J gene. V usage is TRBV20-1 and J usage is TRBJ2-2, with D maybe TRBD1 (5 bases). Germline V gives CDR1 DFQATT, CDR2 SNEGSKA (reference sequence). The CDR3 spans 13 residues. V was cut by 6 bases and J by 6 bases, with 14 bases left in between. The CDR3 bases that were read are TGCAGTGCAACACCGAACAGGCCCGGGGAG. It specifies CSATPNRPGE. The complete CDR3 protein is CSATPNRPGELFF.

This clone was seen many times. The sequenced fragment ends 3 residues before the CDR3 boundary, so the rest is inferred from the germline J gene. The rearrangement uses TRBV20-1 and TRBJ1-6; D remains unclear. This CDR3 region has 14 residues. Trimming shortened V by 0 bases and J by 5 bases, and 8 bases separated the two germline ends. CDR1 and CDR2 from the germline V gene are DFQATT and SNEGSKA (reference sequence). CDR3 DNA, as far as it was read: TGCAGTGCTAGAGAGGGCAGGAATAATTCACCC. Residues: CSAREGRNNSP. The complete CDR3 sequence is CSAREGRNNSPLHF.

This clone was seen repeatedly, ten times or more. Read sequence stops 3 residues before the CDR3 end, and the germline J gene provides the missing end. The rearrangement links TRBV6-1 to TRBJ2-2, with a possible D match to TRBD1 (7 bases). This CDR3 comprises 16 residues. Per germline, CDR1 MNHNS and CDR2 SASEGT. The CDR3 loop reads CASSEEEGGGNEKLFF. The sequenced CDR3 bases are TGTGCCAGCAGTGAAGAGGAAGGGGGCGGGAATGAAAAG.

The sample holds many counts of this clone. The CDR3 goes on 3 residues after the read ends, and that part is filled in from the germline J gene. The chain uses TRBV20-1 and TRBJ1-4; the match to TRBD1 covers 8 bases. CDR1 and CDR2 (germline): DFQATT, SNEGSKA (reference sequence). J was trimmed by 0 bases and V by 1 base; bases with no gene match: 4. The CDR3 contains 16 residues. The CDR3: CSARGDRLATNEKLFF. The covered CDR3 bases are TGCAGTGCTAGAGGGGACAGGCTTGCAACTAATGAAAAA.

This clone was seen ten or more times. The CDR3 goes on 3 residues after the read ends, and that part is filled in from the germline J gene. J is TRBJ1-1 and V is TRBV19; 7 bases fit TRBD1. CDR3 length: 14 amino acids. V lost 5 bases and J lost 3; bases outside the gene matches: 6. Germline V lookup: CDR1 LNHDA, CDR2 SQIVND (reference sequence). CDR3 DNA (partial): TGTGCCAGTAGTTCCGGGACAGTCTACACTGAA. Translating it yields CASSSGTVYTE. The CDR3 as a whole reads CASSSGTVYTEAFF.

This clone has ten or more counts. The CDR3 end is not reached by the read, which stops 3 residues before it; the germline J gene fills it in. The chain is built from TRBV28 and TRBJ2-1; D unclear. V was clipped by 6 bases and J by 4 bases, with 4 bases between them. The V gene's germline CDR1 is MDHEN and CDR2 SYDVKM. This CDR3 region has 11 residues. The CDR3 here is CASSPYNEQFF. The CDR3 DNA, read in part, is TGTGCCAGCAGCCCATACAATGAG.

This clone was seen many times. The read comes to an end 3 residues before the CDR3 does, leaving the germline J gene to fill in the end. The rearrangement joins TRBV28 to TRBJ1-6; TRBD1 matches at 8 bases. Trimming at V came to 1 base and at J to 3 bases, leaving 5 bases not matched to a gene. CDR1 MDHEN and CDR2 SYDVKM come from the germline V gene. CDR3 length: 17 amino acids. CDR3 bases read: TGTGCCAGCAGTTTATATTGGGACAGGATCTATAATTCACCC. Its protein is CASSLYWDRIYNSP. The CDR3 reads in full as CASSLYWDRIYNSPLHF.

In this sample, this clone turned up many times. The chain's CDR3 is CASTWGGDTDTQYF. The CDR3 DNA, read in part, is TGTGCCAGCACCTGGGGGGGGGATACAGATACG. The chain has TRBV7-9 and TRBJ2-3, with 7 bases identical to TRBD2. The observed sequence ends 3 residues before the CDR3 terminus, with the missing tail filled in from the germline J gene. This CDR3 comprises 14 residues. The germline gives CDR1 SEHNR, CDR2 FQNEAQ (reference sequence). Trimming removed 7 bases from V and 3 bases from J; junction bases left unmatched: 7.

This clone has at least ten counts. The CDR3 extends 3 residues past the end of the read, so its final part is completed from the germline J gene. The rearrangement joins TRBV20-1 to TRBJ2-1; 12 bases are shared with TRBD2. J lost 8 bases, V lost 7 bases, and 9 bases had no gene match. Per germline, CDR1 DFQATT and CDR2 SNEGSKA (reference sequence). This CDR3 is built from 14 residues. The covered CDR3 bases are TGCAGTGGCACGACTAGCGGGAGAGGGCATGAG. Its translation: CSGTTSGRGHE. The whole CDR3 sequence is CSGTTSGRGHEQFF.

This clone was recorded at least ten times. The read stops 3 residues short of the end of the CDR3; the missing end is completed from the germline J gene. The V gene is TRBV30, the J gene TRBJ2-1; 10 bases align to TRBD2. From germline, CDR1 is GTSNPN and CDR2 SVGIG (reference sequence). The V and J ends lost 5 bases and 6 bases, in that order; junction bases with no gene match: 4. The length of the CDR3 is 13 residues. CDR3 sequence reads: CAWSLAGTNEQFF. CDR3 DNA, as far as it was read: TGTGCCTGGTCACTAGCGGGAACCAATGAG.

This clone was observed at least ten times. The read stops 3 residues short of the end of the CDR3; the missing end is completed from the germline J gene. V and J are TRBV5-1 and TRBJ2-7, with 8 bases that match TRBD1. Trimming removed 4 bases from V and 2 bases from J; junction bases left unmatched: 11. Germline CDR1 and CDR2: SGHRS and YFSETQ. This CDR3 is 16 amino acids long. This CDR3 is CASSMVTGVLPYEQYF. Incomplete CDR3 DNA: TGCGCCAGCAGCATGGTGACAGGGGTTTTGCCCTACGAG.

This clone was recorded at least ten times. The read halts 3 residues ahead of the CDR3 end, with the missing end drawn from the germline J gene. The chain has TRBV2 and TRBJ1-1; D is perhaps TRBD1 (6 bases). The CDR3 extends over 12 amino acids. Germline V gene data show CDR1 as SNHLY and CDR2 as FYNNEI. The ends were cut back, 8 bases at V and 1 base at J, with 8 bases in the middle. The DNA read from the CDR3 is TGTGCCAGCCACAGGGCGAACACTGAA. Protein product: CASHRANTE. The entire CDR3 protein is CASHRANTEAFF.